The 12 T cell receptor beta chains below were found in one sample sequenced in a study of blood T cell repertoires in COVID-19. Sequencing used immunoSEQ multiplex PCR; TCRdb keeps in-frame clones, though not all of them. Among about 500,000 clones listed, less than 90% were seen once. Sequencing used peripheral blood. These receptors came from a woman aged 45-65 years with COVID-19, enrolled during active disease.

The CDR3 protein is CASSEADSYEQYF. For the CDR3, the DNA is TGCGCCAGCAGTGAGGCGGACAGCTACGAGCAGTACTTC. The chain links TRBV10-1 to TRBJ2-7; weak D call: TRBD1 (6 bases). The CDR3 runs to 13 residues. The germline gives CDR1 WNHNN, CDR2 SYGVQD (reference sequence). Trimming shortened V by 2 bases and J by 3 bases, and 8 bases separated the two germline ends.

This rearrangement joins TRBV5-1 to TRBJ1-3; 8 bases are a match to TRBD1. The CDR3 runs 18 residues. The germline gives CDR1 SGHRS, CDR2 YFSETQ. V lost 3 bases and J lost 0; bases outside the gene matches: 11. CDR3 sequence reads: CASSWSSGGRSSGNTIYF. CDR3 bases: TGCGCCAGCAGCTGGAGCTCAGGGGGCCGGAGCTCTGGAAACACCATATATTTT.

The chain is built from TRBV29-1 and TRBJ1-1, with D possibly being TRBD1 (6 bases). The germline gives CDR1 SQVTM, CDR2 ANQGSEA. The CDR3 is 12 residues long. V lost 6 bases and J 7 bases, leaving 15 bases between the germline ends. CDR3 sequence (DNA): TGCAGCGTCCTGGGACAAAGGGTTGAAGCTTTCTTT. Residues: CSVLGQRVEAFF.

The DNA of the CDR3 is TGTGCCAGCAGTTCCCCCTCGGGGGGCCCTCCTAATGAGCAGTTCTTC. Its protein product is CASSSPSGGPPNEQFF. The chain recombines TRBV6-5 with TRBJ2-1; TRBD2 might be the D (7 bases). V lost 4 bases and J 7 bases, leaving 20 bases between the germline ends. Per the germline V gene, CDR1 is MNHEY and CDR2 is SVGAGI. This CDR3 has 16 residues.

The gene calls are TRBV7-2 and TRBJ1-1; D remains ambiguous. Germline V gene sequence: CDR1 SGHTA, CDR2 FQGNSA. Trimming removed 5 bases from V and 1 base from J, with 14 bases in between. This CDR3 has 15 residues. The DNA of the CDR3 is TGTGCCAGCAGCCTTAACAGCCTTCGGAACACTGAAGCTTTCTTT. This sequence encodes CASSLNSLRNTEAFF.

This chain connects TRBV5-1 to TRBJ2-2; 9 bases are shared with TRBD2. The germline gives CDR1 SGHRS, CDR2 YFSETQ. This CDR3 region has 16 residues. Trimming at V came to 1 base and at J to 4 bases, leaving 5 bases not matched to a gene. DNA of the CDR3: TGCGCCAGCAGCTTGTTGCGGGGGGGCGGCACCGGGGAGCTGTTTTTT. Encoded protein: CASSLLRGGGTGELFF.

The rearrangement links TRBV30 to TRBJ2-7; 8 bases are shared with TRBD2. CDR1 is GTSNPN and CDR2 is SVGIG in the germline V gene (reference sequence). The V and J ends lost 4 bases and 3 bases, in that order; junction bases with no gene match: 11. This CDR3 has 15 residues. The CDR3 DNA reads TGTGCCTGGAAAGCGGGGGCGCCTAGGTTCTACGAGCAGTACTTC. Translated: CAWKAGAPRFYEQYF.

The chain carries TRBV30 and TRBJ1-1; 9 bases are shared with TRBD1. The CDR3 length is 17 residues. Germline V gives CDR1 GTSNPN, CDR2 SVGIG (reference sequence). V trimming: 2 bases; J trimming: 6 bases; junction bases outside the gene matches: 16. The CDR3 region has the DNA TGTGCCTGGAGTCCTCTCAGTCCCGGGACAGGGAGCCCTGAAGCTTTCTTT. Translated: CAWSPLSPGTGSPEAFF.

The J gene is TRBJ1-2, the V gene TRBV9, with no clear D. The V end was cut by 0 bases, the J end by 4 bases, with 7 bases between. CDR3 length: 13 amino acids. Germline CDR1 SGDLS, CDR2 YYNGEE. CDR3 in DNA: TGTGCCAGCAGCGTAGACGGGATCTATGGCTACACCTTC. It is translated as CASSVDGIYGYTF. The complete variable domain, with remaining parts taken from reference TRBV9 and TRBJ1-2, reads DSGVTQTPKHLITATGQRVTLRCSPRSGDLSVYWYQQSLDQGLQFLIQYYNGEERAKGNILERFSAQQFPDLHSELNLSSLELGDSALYFCASSVDGIYGYTFGSGTRLTVV.

Here the CDR3 reads CASGRTLGGEQFF. Written as DNA, the CDR3 is TGTGCCAGCGGGAGGACCCTGGGAGGTGAGCAGTTCTTC. The chain uses TRBV6-5 and TRBJ2-1; D might be TRBD2 (6 bases). Trimming removed 8 bases from V and 9 bases from J, with 17 bases in between. This CDR3 is 13 amino acids long. Germline V CDR1 and CDR2: MNHEY, SVGAGI.

This rearrangement joins TRBV19 to TRBJ1-1, with 12 bases identical to TRBD1. CDR1 is LNHDA and CDR2 is SQIVND in the germline V gene (reference sequence). The junction had 11 bases not matched to a gene; V was cut back by 6 bases and J by 6 bases. This CDR3 spans 16 amino acids. In nucleotides, the CDR3 is TGTGCCAGTAGCCCAGGGGACAGGGGGCGAGGCGCTGAAGCTTTCTTT. Its protein product is CASSPGDRGRGAEAFF.

This clone was seen once. The V and J genes are TRBV6-5 and TRBJ1-6; 8 bases map to TRBD1. CDR1 and CDR2 (germline): MNHEY, SVGAGI. There are 14 residues in the CDR3. The V and J ends lost 5 bases and 9 bases, in that order; junction bases with no gene match: 6. The CDR3 loop is CASSRQGLGSPLHF. Written as DNA, the CDR3 is TGTGCCAGCAGTAGACAGGGGCTTGGTTCACCCCTCCACTTT.